The T cell receptor beta chain described here comes from a study of blood T cell repertoires in COVID-19. Study-level information: Samples representing acute and convalescent COVID-19 were sourced from the United States, Italy and Spain. PBMCs, B-cell-depleted T cells, or T cells provided the cDNA or gDNA that made up the material.

With V trimmed by 0 bases and J by 5 bases, 4 bases remained unmatched. CDR3 length: 15 residues. The V gene's germline CDR1 is SGHAT and CDR2 FQNNGV. In the original workflow: Reference gene primer amplification gave estimated nucleated cell counts. Generated by immunoSEQ multiplex PCR, the TCRdb table keeps only in-frame clones and is missing some. That table furnishes V, J and clone size, whereas the DNA furnished D and trimming. The sample includes roughly 290,000 clones, 70% to 90% of them seen just once. The sequenced material came from peripheral blood. The chain couples TRBV11-2 to TRBJ2-7, with 10 bases matching TRBD1. This receptor was taken from a woman younger than 45 who had recovered from COVID-19. CDR3 loop: CASSLEGQGRDEQYF. The CDR3, as DNA: TGTGCCAGCAGCTTAGAGGGACAGGGGCGAGACGAGCAGTACTTC.